Listed below are T cell receptor beta chains from one sample, sequenced in a study of blood T cells in healthy people across ages. TCRdb re-called the 5' RACE reads through MiXCR, storing one row per CDR3 protein. The profile shows around 970,000 distinct CDR3 sequences, 45% to 60% of them singletons. The sequenced sample was blood. These receptors were obtained from a woman in her sixties or seventies in good health. The CDR3 runs from the conserved cysteine through the conserved F or W. Each record gives: D gene, V gene, CDR3 protein. A D gene is named only where the DNA matches it firmly.

>-|TRBV25-1
CATSHRDFSETQYF
>-|TRBV6-2/TRBV6-3
CASKEGGEKLFF
>-|TRBV20-1
CSATSPDRGMNIQYF
>-|TRBV9
CASSHMRETEAFF
>-|TRBV5-4
CASRGALDRYTF
>-|TRBV7-2
CASSSPDSRTPLHF
>-|TRBV4-1
CASSQVTFGPKEQYF
>TRBD1|TRBV28
CASSARTGGVVGREQYF
>-|TRBV5-1
CASSPGDTDTQYF
>-|TRBV7-2
CASSLNPAGQETQYF
>TRBD2|TRBV28
CASSPGTSGKGLGEQFF
>TRBD2|TRBV4-3
CASSQDSSGRRGGELFF
>-|TRBV6-6
CASEGISYEQYF
>-|TRBV12-3/TRBV12-4
CASSFSSQDGYTF
>-|TRBV7-9
CASSSGLGIPNEQFF
>TRBD1|TRBV20-1
CSASRGTGGPYEQYF
>-|TRBV4-3
CASSQDLPGKVYSEQFF
>-|TRBV30
CAWRGRRDIYTEAFF
>-|TRBV4-1
CASSRFNREASYNSPLHF
>TRBD2|TRBV3-1
CASSPTAAGNSYEQYF
>-|TRBV20-1
CSARDGRYEQYF
>TRBD1|TRBV2
CASWGQGGYTF
>-|TRBV20-1
CSARFAGGFQPQHF
>-|TRBV20-1
CSAGAGDYNEQFF
>-|TRBV29-1
CSVEESGGPDTQYF
>-|TRBV29-1
CSVEGLRETQYF
>TRBD1|TRBV11-2
CAGWDRDTGELFF
>TRBD1|TRBV27
CASSTGVSSYNEQFF
>-|TRBV5-1
CASSLRWGPDEQYF
>-|TRBV4-1
CASSQTTVVDSNQPQHF
>-|TRBV29-1
CSAPEQGTNYGYTF
>-|TRBV28
CASSLSGLNYGYTF
>TRBD1|TRBV28
CASRRTGSYGYTF
>-|TRBV6-4
CASSGQDEVGPYEQYF
>TRBD1|TRBV5-5
CASSSPTGTGVDRYTGTQYF
>-|TRBV6-5
CASSHARWSARSSYNEQFF
>TRBD1|TRBV10-3
CAISRTGKTEAFF
>-|TRBV4-3
CASSQDVARASYEQYF
>-|TRBV5-1
CASSHAGPGADGYTF
>-|TRBV7-9
CASSFSGSSTDTQYF
>-|TRBV29-1
CSTRPGLGTDTQYF
>TRBD2|TRBV18
CASSRPAGTSGKNIQYF
>-|TRBV3-1
CASSQGRAADYEQYF
>TRBD2|TRBV12-3/TRBV12-4
CASSQTPGLGDTDTQYF
>-|TRBV7-2
CASSARTSVSYEQYF
>-|TRBV6-1
CASIGGDTGFEQYF
>TRBD2|TRBV20-1
CSATGSGRSDTQYF
>-|TRBV6-2/TRBV6-3
CASSPLTDRDYEQYF
>TRBD2|TRBV4-1
CASSQDPVASGRIDYNEQFF
>TRBD2|TRBV4-1
CASSHTPSGNYEQYF
>-|TRBV2
CASNWVGTQETQYF
>-|TRBV7-8
CASSEDSRTDTLYF
>-|TRBV14
CASSHNGAPEETQYF
>-|TRBV29-1
CSAPVQETQYF
>TRBD2|TRBV12-3/TRBV12-4
CASSIKSSLEVWARGGQETQFF